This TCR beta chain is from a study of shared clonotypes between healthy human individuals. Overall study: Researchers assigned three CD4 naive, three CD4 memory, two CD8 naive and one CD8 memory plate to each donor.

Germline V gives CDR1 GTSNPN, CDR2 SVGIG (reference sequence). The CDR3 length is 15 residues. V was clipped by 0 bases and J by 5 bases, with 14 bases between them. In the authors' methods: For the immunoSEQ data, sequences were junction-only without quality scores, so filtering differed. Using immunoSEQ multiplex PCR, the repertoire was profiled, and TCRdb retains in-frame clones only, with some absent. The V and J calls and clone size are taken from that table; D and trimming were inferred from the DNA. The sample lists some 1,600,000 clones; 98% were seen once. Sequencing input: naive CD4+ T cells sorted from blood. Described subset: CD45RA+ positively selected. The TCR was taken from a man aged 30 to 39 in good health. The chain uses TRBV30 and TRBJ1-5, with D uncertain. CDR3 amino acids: CAWSVQSGLYQPQHF. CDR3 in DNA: TGTGCCTGGAGTGTACAGTCAGGACTCTATCAGCCCCAGCATTTT.